The 31 T cell receptor beta chains below all came from one sample that was sequenced in a study of blood T cells in healthy people across ages. Sample-barcoded 5' priming and a J-beta primer mix drove a second PCR of roughly 6 to 12 cycles. From the 5' RACE reads, TCRdb called clonotypes with MiXCR, one entry per CDR3 protein. The sample holds about 1.4 million distinct CDR3 sequences; approximately 59% are singletons and the top ten take over 5.5%. The sequenced sample was blood. Receptors were obtained from a man between 18 and 35 years old in good health.

This chain connects TRBV5-1 to TRBJ2-1; D is possibly TRBD2 (5 bases). The CDR3 spans 16 residues. CDR1 and CDR2 (germline): SGHRS, YFSETQ. Trimming shortened V by 0 bases and J by 2 bases, and 12 bases separated the two germline ends. The CDR3 DNA follows: TGCGCCAGCAGCTTGGACGAGGGTATCACCTACAATGAGCAGTTCTTC. It is translated as CASSLDEGITYNEQFF.

As regards this clonotype: Mismatch with germline at one junction end may stem from a read error. The chain combines TRBV20-1 with TRBJ2-3, with unresolved D. The CDR3 is made up of 13 amino acids. Germline V lookup: CDR1 DFQATT, CDR2 SNEGSKA (reference sequence). The CDR3 DNA is TGCAGTGCCCCACAAACGATCACATATACGCAGTATTTT. Amino acid sequence: CSAPQTITYTQYF.

This clonotype was seen a handful of times. This rearrangement joins TRBV7-2 to TRBJ2-1; D gene unclear. The CDR3 is made up of 15 amino acids. Germline V gene sequence: CDR1 SGHTA, CDR2 FQGNSA. Trimming stripped 2 bases from V and 0 bases from J, with 8 bases between. CDR3 DNA: TGTGCCAGCAGCTTAATTCAGAGCTCCTACAATGAGCAGTTCTTC. Its protein is CASSLIQSSYNEQFF.

V usage is TRBV28 and J usage is TRBJ2-1; 9 nucleotides match TRBD2. Trimming at V came to 7 bases and at J to 10 bases, leaving 8 bases not matched to a gene. Germline V gene data show CDR1 as MDHEN and CDR2 as SYDVKM. This CDR3 is built from 13 residues. The CDR3 coding sequence is TGTGCCAGCACCCCTTGGACTAGCGTCGAGCAGTTCTTC. This encodes CASTPWTSVEQFF. The whole variable domain, filled in from reference TRBV28 and TRBJ2-1, reads DVKVTQSSRYLVKRTGEKVFLECVQDMDHENMFWYRQDPGLGLRLIYFSYDVKMKEKGDIPEGYSVSREKKERFSLILESASTNQTSMYLCASTPWTSVEQFFGPGTRLTVL.

The chain is built from TRBV29-1 and TRBJ1-5; D gene uncertain. V was cut by 4 bases and J by 8 bases, with 6 bases left in between. The CDR3 totals 10 residues. Germline V gene data show CDR1 as SQVTM and CDR2 as ANQGSEA. CDR3 region: CSVGQEPQHF. The CDR3 DNA follows: TGCAGCGTTGGGCAGGAGCCCCAGCATTTT.

This clonotype was seen just once. The chain couples TRBV4-3 to TRBJ2-3, with D unclear. CDR1 is LGHNA, CDR2 YSLEER, per germline. V lost 2 bases and J 4 bases, leaving 13 bases between the germline ends. The CDR3 sequence is 15 residues long. The CDR3 sequence is CASSQRLGWSDTQYF. The CDR3 region has the DNA TGCGCCAGCAGCCAACGTTTAGGGTGGTCAGATACGCAGTATTTT.

The gene calls are TRBV7-2 and TRBJ1-2, with 9 positions matching TRBD1. This CDR3 contains 14 residues. V lost 1 base, J lost 5 bases, and 2 bases stayed unmatched. Germline CDR1 reads SGHTA; CDR2 reads FQGNSA. Here the CDR3 DNA reads TGTGCCAGCAGCTTAGGGGGACAGGGTTATGGCTACACCTTC. As protein: CASSLGGQGYGYTF.

This clonotype was seen a handful of times. The chain joins TRBV4-1 to TRBJ2-1; a possible D gene is TRBD2 (6 bases). Germline CDR1 reads MGHRA; CDR2 reads YSYEKL. The V and J ends lost 1 base and 7 bases respectively, with 20 bases between them. This CDR3 comprises 17 residues. CDR3 coding DNA: TGCGCCAGCAGCCAAGTGGCGACGGGAGCACAAATTAATGAGCAGTTCTTC. Translated, it gives CASSQVATGAQINEQFF.

This clonotype was observed a handful of times. J is TRBJ2-5 and V is TRBV29-1; D remains ambiguous. Germline CDR1 and CDR2: SQVTM and ANQGSEA. The CDR3 totals 13 residues. V lost 4 bases to trimming and J lost 0 bases, with 9 bases between them. CDR3: CSVVIAYQETQYF. The CDR3 DNA is TGCAGCGTTGTAATAGCCTACCAAGAGACCCAGTACTTC.

The chain is built from TRBV14 and TRBJ2-2; D call uncertain. The CDR3 has 13 amino acids. Germline assignment: CDR1 SGHDN and CDR2 FVKESK. V was clipped by 0 bases and J by 4 bases, with 3 bases between them. The CDR3: CASSQEITGELFF. The DNA of the CDR3 is TGTGCCAGCAGCCAAGAAATCACCGGGGAGCTGTTTTTT.

The V call is TRBV4-1, the J call TRBJ2-7; D uncertain. Germline CDR1 is MGHRA and CDR2 is YSYEKL. The CDR3 is made up of 14 amino acids. The ends were cut back, 0 bases at V and 0 bases at J, with 6 bases in the middle. The CDR3 sequence is CASSQEWSSYEQYF. The CDR3 DNA sequence: TGCGCCAGCAGCCAAGAGTGGAGCTCCTACGAGCAGTACTTC.

This clonotype was counted a few times. The CDR3 spells CATGESYEQYF. In nucleotides, the CDR3 is TGTGCCACCGGGGAGTCATACGAGCAGTACTTC. The chain combines TRBV7-9 with TRBJ2-7; D is possibly TRBD2 (5 bases). V gave up 10 bases and J gave up 4 bases, with 11 bases separating them. This CDR3 has 11 residues. Germline CDR1 SEHNR, CDR2 FQNEAQ (reference sequence).

This chain uses TRBV5-6 with TRBJ2-5; D possibly uses TRBD1 or TRBD2 (6 bases each). Trimming stripped 4 bases from V and 2 bases from J, with 21 bases between. This CDR3 has 17 residues. Germline V gene lookup returns CDR1 SGHDT and CDR2 YYEEEE. Written as DNA, the CDR3 is TGTGCCAGCAGCCCCCGGCCGGGGGCGTCCGGACAAGAGACCCAGTACTTC. Amino acids: CASSPRPGASGQETQYF.

The J gene is TRBJ2-1, the V gene TRBV7-7; D perhaps matches TRBD2 (6 bases). Trimming took 1 base from V and 0 from J, leaving 19 bases between them. This CDR3 is 19 amino acids long. Germline-derived CDR1 and CDR2 are SSHAT and FNYEAQ (reference sequence). CDR3 coding DNA: TGTGCCAGCAGCTTAGAGCCCCCATTAGCGGATAGCTCCTACAATGAGCAGTTCTTC. Its translation is CASSLEPPLADSSYNEQFF.

The chain joins TRBV20-1 to TRBJ2-7; D uncertain. Germline V gene lookup returns CDR1 DFQATT and CDR2 SNEGSKA (reference sequence). There are 14 residues in the CDR3. V lost 0 bases and J lost 2, with 11 bases in between. DNA of the CDR3: TGCAGTGCTAGAGATATAGGAAATCCCTACGAGCAGTACTTC. Protein sequence: CSARDIGNPYEQYF.

This clonotype has a handful of counts. The chain has TRBV20-1 and TRBJ2-5, with TRBD2 matching over 8 bases. Unmatched junction bases numbered 11, after V lost 0 bases and J lost 5 bases. Germline V gene lookup returns CDR1 DFQATT and CDR2 SNEGSKA (reference sequence). The CDR3 contains 16 residues. CDR3 protein: CSARDSGTRIGETQYF. CDR3 sequence (DNA): TGCAGTGCTAGAGATTCCGGGACTAGAATCGGGGAGACCCAGTACTTC.

The V gene is TRBV29-1, the J gene TRBJ1-3; D call uncertain. The CDR3 runs 13 residues. V lost 4 bases to trimming and J lost 0 bases, with 7 bases between them. Germline assignment: CDR1 SQVTM and CDR2 ANQGSEA. The CDR3 here is CSVVQVSGNTIYF. Written as DNA, the CDR3 is TGCAGCGTTGTGCAGGTCTCTGGAAACACCATATATTTT.

The chain employs TRBV6-5 and TRBJ2-3; TRBD2 matches at 10 bases. Germline CDR1 MNHEY, CDR2 SVGAGI. J lost 4 bases, V lost 2 bases, and 6 bases had no gene match. The CDR3 is 16 amino acids. DNA for the CDR3: TGTGCCAGCAGTTACGGCAGCGGGGGGGCCGCAGATACGCAGTATTTT. This codes for CASSYGSGGAADTQYF.

V usage is TRBV20-1 and J usage is TRBJ2-3; tentative D call: TRBD1 (5 bases). This CDR3 comprises 11 residues. The ends were cut back, 8 bases at V and 4 bases at J, with 10 bases in the middle. CDR1 is DFQATT, CDR2 SNEGSKA, per germline (reference sequence). The CDR3 is CSLGAPDTQYF. CDR3 DNA: TGCAGTCTAGGGGCCCCAGATACGCAGTATTTT.

In its sample, this clonotype was seen a few times. The gene calls are TRBV4-1 and TRBJ2-7; 14 nucleotides line up with TRBD2. The V gene's germline CDR1 is MGHRA and CDR2 YSYEKL. The length of the CDR3 is 18 residues. V lost 2 bases to trimming and J lost 2 bases; unmatched junction nucleotides: 8. The CDR3 bases are TGCGCCAGCAGCCAAAACGGACTAGCGGGAGGCGTCACCTACGAGCAGTACTTC. It encodes CASSQNGLAGGVTYEQYF.

J is TRBJ2-5 and V is TRBV20-1; a weak D match, TRBD1 (6 bases). The J call may be incorrect, as the DNA end agrees better with TRBJ2-7. The CDR3 runs 15 residues. CDR1 and CDR2 (germline): DFQATT, SNEGSKA (reference sequence). CDR3 sequence: CSASDVDRWEGEQYF. CDR3 nucleotide sequence: TGCAGTGCTAGCGACGTTGACAGGTGGGAAGGCGAGCAGTACTTC.

DNA of the CDR3: TGCGCCAGCAGTAACGGGAGCACAGATACGCAGTATTTT. Its protein product is CASSNGSTDTQYF. The V gene is TRBV5-1, the J gene TRBJ2-3; D is undetermined. The V end was cut by 5 bases, the J end by 0 bases, with 7 bases between. Germline CDR1 reads SGHRS; CDR2 reads YFSETQ. The CDR3 extends over 13 amino acids.

This chain connects TRBV14 to TRBJ2-2; 14 nucleotides agree with TRBD2. Trimming removed 3 bases from V and 6 bases from J; junction bases left unmatched: 15. Germline assignment: CDR1 SGHDN and CDR2 FVKESK. CDR3 length equals 20 residues. CDR3 in amino acids: CASSQTPGLAGDQSAGELFF. The DNA for the CDR3 is TGTGCCAGCAGCCAGACCCCGGGACTAGCGGGAGATCAATCCGCCGGGGAGCTGTTTTTT.

The chain uses TRBV14 and TRBJ2-1; no firm D call. CDR1 and CDR2 from the germline V gene are SGHDN and FVKESK. This CDR3 comprises 13 residues. Trimming shortened V by 4 bases and J by 7 bases, and 11 bases separated the two germline ends. DNA for the CDR3: TGTGCCAGCAGCCGACCCGGAGAGAATGAGCAGTTCTTC. This sequence encodes CASSRPGENEQFF.

This chain joins TRBV3-1 and TRBJ2-5, with D possibly matching TRBD2 (5 bases). The CDR3 sequence is 12 residues long. Germline values: CDR1 LGHDT, CDR2 YNNKEL (reference sequence). V gave up 6 bases and J gave up 11 bases, with 16 bases separating them. The DNA of the CDR3 is TGTGCCAGCAGTTTCCTAGCACATGAGCAGTACTTC. As protein: CASSFLAHEQYF.

V and J are TRBV7-9 and TRBJ2-1; 9 nucleotides match TRBD2. The V segment lost 3 bases and the J segment 2 bases; nucleotides outside the gene matches: 5. Germline V gives CDR1 SEHNR, CDR2 FQNEAQ (reference sequence). The CDR3 has 16 amino acids. CDR3 loop: CASSFDGLAPYNEQFF. The CDR3 bases are TGTGCCAGCAGCTTCGACGGACTAGCGCCCTACAATGAGCAGTTCTTC.

This clonotype showed up just a few times. The chain carries TRBV10-3 and TRBJ1-2; 7 nucleotides agree with TRBD1. CDR1 ENHRY and CDR2 SYGVKD come from the germline V gene. The V and J ends lost 5 bases and 0 bases, in that order; junction bases with no gene match: 3. The CDR3 extends over 14 amino acids. The CDR3 is CAISRDRPNYGYTF. The CDR3 DNA follows: TGTGCCATCAGTAGGGACAGACCTAACTATGGCTACACCTTC.

Remarks on this clonotype: A junction end diverges from the germline sequence, so it may reflect a read error. The chain employs TRBV28 and TRBJ1-4, with 7 positions matching TRBD1. The CDR3 is made up of 15 amino acids. Per the germline V gene, CDR1 is MDHEN and CDR2 is SYDVKM. CDR3 in amino acids: CACSPTGTVVWKLFF. CDR3 DNA: TGTGCCTGCAGCCCAACCGGGACAGTGGTTTGGAAACTGTTTTTT.

The rearrangement joins TRBV6-2 or TRBV6-3 to TRBJ2-1; 9 bases agree with TRBD2. Trimming took 4 bases from V and 3 from J; bases not matched to a gene: 7. The CDR3 runs 16 residues. Germline lookup yields CDR1 MNHEY and CDR2 SVGEGT. The CDR3 nucleotides read TGTGCCAGCAGTTTCCTAGCGGGATATGACTACAATGAGCAGTTCTTC. Its protein is CASSFLAGYDYNEQFF.

V is TRBV4-3 and J is TRBJ1-6, with 10 bases matching TRBD1. Germline lookup yields CDR1 LGHNA and CDR2 YSLEER. The CDR3 has 16 amino acids. The V and J ends lost 1 base and 13 bases, in that order; junction bases with no gene match: 10. CDR3 bases: TGCGCCAGCAGCCAAGTCCCGGGACAGGGGTCTTCTCCCCTCCACTTT. Protein product: CASSQVPGQGSSPLHF.

This chain joins TRBV6-2 or TRBV6-3 and TRBJ2-4, with D tentatively TRBD1 or TRBD2 (5 bases each). The CDR3 runs 14 residues. Trimming took off 6 bases at V and 4 bases at J, with 13 bases between the two ends. CDR1 is MNHEY and CDR2 is SVGEGT in the germline V gene. The DNA of the CDR3 is TGTGCCAGCAGACTCGGGACGGGGAAAAACATTCAGTACTTC. Residues: CASRLGTGKNIQYF.